The 20 T cell receptor beta chains below were found in one sample sequenced in a study of long-term antiretroviral therapy in people with HIV. The authors ran the immunoSEQ assay, v3.0, at survey level. Profiled with immunoSEQ multiplex PCR; TCRdb holds only in-frame clones, not every one. The sample consists of more than 20,000 clones, roughly 94% of them appearing once. The starting material was unsorted PBMCs, obtained more than 4.7 years after starting antiretroviral therapy. The source of these receptors is a woman between 50 and 59 years old with HIV.

The genes are TRBV6-1 and TRBJ1-4; D not certain. Trimming shortened V by 7 bases and J by 4 bases, and 10 bases separated the two germline ends. The CDR3 loop spans 13 amino acids. The V gene's germline CDR1 is MNHNS and CDR2 SASEGT. DNA of the CDR3: TGTGCCAGCATGTCGGCCCGTAATGAAAAACTGTTTTTT. This translates into CASMSARNEKLFF.

The rearrangement links TRBV7-2 to TRBJ2-7; TRBD2 agrees at 7 bases. The V and J ends lost 5 bases and 4 bases, in that order; junction bases with no gene match: 11. The CDR3 runs to 15 residues. The germline V gene encodes CDR1 SGHTA and CDR2 FQGNSA. CDR3 bases: TGTGCCAGCAGCCAGACAAGCGGGATTCAGTACGAGCAGTACTTC. Amino acids: CASSQTSGIQYEQYF.

V and J are TRBV4-2 and TRBJ1-5, with D unclear. The V end was cut by 0 bases, the J end by 7 bases, with 16 bases between. This CDR3 is built from 16 residues. The germline gives CDR1 LGHNA, CDR2 YNFKEQ. Here the CDR3 DNA reads TGTGCCAGCAGCCAAGACCTGGGGAGGAATGACCAGCCCCAGCATTTT. Translating it yields CASSQDLGRNDQPQHF.

J is TRBJ1-2 and V is TRBV29-1; D is unclear. V was cut by 8 bases and J by 4 bases, with 14 bases left in between. The CDR3 length is 12 residues. Germline V lookup: CDR1 SQVTM, CDR2 ANQGSEA. CDR3 residues: CSLREGGYGYTF. The CDR3 DNA sequence: TGCAGCCTCAGAGAGGGCGGCTATGGCTACACCTTC.

The chain carries TRBV27 and TRBJ1-2; a possible D gene is TRBD1 (5 bases). Germline loops: CDR1 MNHEY, CDR2 SMNVEV (reference sequence). V lost 5 bases and J lost 2, with 12 bases in between. CDR3 size: 14 residues. Written as DNA, the CDR3 is TGTGCCAGCAGTATTGGGACCGCGAACTATGGCTACACCTTC. This translates into CASSIGTANYGYTF.

V gene TRBV6-1 combines with J gene TRBJ2-5; 12 positions agree with TRBD1. V shed 6 bases and J 4 bases; nucleotides not matched to a gene: 3. The germline V gene has CDR1 MNHNS and CDR2 SASEGT. The CDR3 runs to 14 residues. CDR3 sequence: CASRRDRGRETQYF. The CDR3 DNA sequence: TGTGCCAGCAGGCGGGACAGGGGGCGAGAGACCCAGTACTTC.

This chain links TRBV7-9 with TRBJ1-2; weak D call: TRBD1 (5 bases). This CDR3 contains 17 residues. Germline V gene lookup returns CDR1 SEHNR and CDR2 FQNEAQ (reference sequence). V lost 4 bases to trimming and J lost 5 bases, with 23 bases between them. The CDR3 DNA sequence: TGTGCCAGCAGCTCTACCAAATTGACAGTCGGATCTTATGGCTACACCTTC. Protein: CASSSTKLTVGSYGYTF.

This clone was picked up one time. The rearrangement joins TRBV7-6 to TRBJ2-2; TRBD1 or TRBD2 may be the D gene (5 bases each). The CDR3 is made up of 17 amino acids. The germline V gene has CDR1 SGHVS and CDR2 FNYEAQ. The V and J ends lost 1 base and 6 bases respectively, with 18 bases between them. The DNA of the CDR3 is TGTGCCAGCAGCTTAGGTATCCCGGGGCTCCTCCCCGGGGAGCTGTTTTTT. Protein: CASSLGIPGLLPGELFF.

The rearrangement links TRBV27 to TRBJ2-7; D perhaps matches TRBD1 (6 bases). The CDR3 contains 17 residues. Germline values: CDR1 MNHEY, CDR2 SMNVEV (reference sequence). V gave up 4 bases and J gave up 2 bases, with 21 bases separating them. The CDR3 DNA reads TGTGCCAGCAGTTCTCGCCGAGGGGGAGTCCCTCCCTACGAGCAGTACTTC. Its protein product is CASSSRRGGVPPYEQYF.

The V gene is TRBV11-2, the J gene TRBJ2-3; 10 bases are a match to TRBD2. The trim removed 5 bases at V and 2 bases at J, leaving 7 bases unmatched. The CDR3 has 16 amino acids. CDR1 is SGHAT and CDR2 is FQNNGV in the germline V gene. CDR3: CASSQRLAGSTDTQYF. The CDR3 nucleotides are TGTGCCAGCAGCCAGAGACTAGCGGGCTCCACAGATACGCAGTATTTT.

V is TRBV1 and J is TRBJ2-7; the table's TRBD2 call for D was not verified on the DNA. TRBV1 is deemed a pseudogene. This CDR3 has 14 amino acids. CDR3 in amino acids: CTSSQVPRSYEQYF. Written as DNA, the CDR3 is TGCACCAGCAGCCAGGTCCCGAGATCCTACGAGCAGTACTTC.

The chain couples TRBV7-9 to TRBJ1-3; TRBD1 matches 7 bases. The ends lost 4 bases at V and 0 bases at J; junction bases unmatched: 6. Germline V gives CDR1 SEHNR, CDR2 FQNEAQ (reference sequence). CDR3 length: 16 residues. The DNA for the CDR3 is TGTGCCAGCAGCTCCCGGGACAGCTACTCTGGAAACACCATATATTTT. Protein product: CASSSRDSYSGNTIYF. Supplemented by reference TRBV7-9 and TRBJ1-3, the full variable domain reads DTGVSQNPRHKITKRGQNVTFRCDPISEHNRLYWYRQTLGQGPEFLTYFQNEAQLEKSRLLSDRFSAERPKGSFSTLEIQRTEQGDSAMYLCASSSRDSYSGNTIYFGEGSWLTVV.

This chain connects TRBV28 to TRBJ1-2; TRBD1 matches 7 bases. This CDR3 comprises 14 residues. After removal of 6 bases from V and 4 bases from J, the junction contained 8 bases not matched to a gene. Germline V gene sequence: CDR1 MDHEN, CDR2 SYDVKM. CDR3 DNA: TGTGCCAGCAGCCGACAGGGTGTGGGCTATGGCTACACCTTC. Protein: CASSRQGVGYGYTF.

About this clone: The sample contains more than one DNA sequence encoding this CDR3. The chain combines TRBV19 with TRBJ2-5, with D possibly being TRBD1 (6 bases). Deletions cut 4 bases from V and 2 bases from J, with 8 bases between. The CDR3 covers 13 residues. Germline lookup yields CDR1 LNHDA and CDR2 SQIVND (reference sequence). This chain's CDR3 is CASSNDRQETQYF. CDR3 bases: TGTGCCAGTAGTAATGACAGGCAAGAGACCCAGTACTTC.

The V and J genes are TRBV27 and TRBJ2-7, with D hard to call. With 2 bases removed from V and 0 bases from J, the gap between germline ends came to 5 bases. Germline V gene lookup returns CDR1 MNHEY and CDR2 SMNVEV (reference sequence). The CDR3 runs to 13 residues. CDR3 loop: CASSLTPSYEQYF. In nucleotides, the CDR3 is TGTGCCAGCAGTTTAACTCCCTCCTACGAGCAGTACTTC.

The chain joins TRBV19 to TRBJ2-7; 7 bases map to TRBD1. Germline V gene data show CDR1 as LNHDA and CDR2 as SQIVND (reference sequence). V was pared by 5 bases and J by 1 base, with 11 bases of the junction left unmatched. This CDR3 region has 16 residues. Written as DNA, the CDR3 is TGTGCCAGTAGTCCCCGAAGGACAGGAATATCCTACGAGCAGTACTTC. Its protein is CASSPRRTGISYEQYF.

The rearrangement joins TRBV19 to TRBJ2-7; 9 bases match TRBD1. The CDR3 runs 14 residues. Germline CDR1 is LNHDA and CDR2 is SQIVND (reference sequence). J was trimmed by 3 bases and V by 5 bases; bases with no gene match: 5. CDR3 protein: CASSYGTGLYEQYF. DNA for the CDR3: TGTGCCAGTAGTTACGGGACAGGGCTCTACGAGCAGTACTTC.

This clone was detected once. The rearrangement links TRBV5-6 to TRBJ1-2; D is possibly TRBD1 (5 bases). From germline, CDR1 is SGHDT and CDR2 YYEEEE. V was shortened by 4 bases and J by 4 bases, with 11 bases between the two germline ends. The CDR3 covers 13 residues. The CDR3 sequence: CASSADMFYGYTF. The CDR3 coding sequence is TGTGCCAGCAGCGCGGACATGTTCTATGGCTACACCTTC.

The rearrangement uses TRBV18 and TRBJ1-2; D ambiguous. This CDR3 is built from 14 residues. The V gene's germline CDR1 is KGHSH and CDR2 LQKENI. Deletions cut 0 bases from V and 1 base from J, with 6 bases between. CDR3: CASSPPSINYGYTF. CDR3 nucleotide sequence: TGTGCCAGCTCACCACCGTCGATTAACTATGGCTACACCTTC.

This chain joins TRBV18 and TRBJ1-4; a possible D gene is TRBD1 (5 bases). This CDR3 is built from 15 residues. The germline V gene encodes CDR1 KGHSH and CDR2 LQKENI. V lost 4 bases and J 12 bases, leaving 21 bases between the germline ends. CDR3 sequence: CASSRIRGVTGELFF. The CDR3 DNA reads TGTGCCAGCTCACGGATCCGAGGGGTGACGGGCGAACTGTTTTTT.